Following are 5 T cell receptor beta chains from one sample sequenced in a study of blood T cell repertoires in COVID-19. Only in-frame clones appear in the TCRdb table, and some are missing; sequencing was by immunoSEQ multiplex PCR. The table includes 300,000 to 350,000 clones, roughly 90% detected once. Sequencing was performed on peripheral blood. The receptors were sampled from a woman aged 30 to 39 with COVID-19, enrolled during active disease.

This sequence joins TRBV13 and TRBJ2-2; perhaps TRBD1 as D (6 bases). This CDR3 spans 16 amino acids. From germline, CDR1 is PRHDT and CDR2 FYEKMQ (reference sequence). V shed 1 base and J shed 0 bases, with 9 bases lying between them. The CDR3 reads CASSLDQGTNTGELFF. CDR3 DNA sequence: TGTGCCAGCAGCTTAGATCAGGGGACGAACACCGGGGAGCTGTTTTTT. Combining the CDR3 with reference TRBV13 and TRBJ2-2 gives the whole variable domain AAGVIQSPRHLIKEKRETATLKCYPIPRHDTVYWYQQGPGQDPQFLISFYEKMQSDKGSIPDRFSAQQFSDYHSELNMSSLELGDSALYFCASSLDQGTNTGELFFGEGSRLTVL.

This chain joins TRBV7-9 and TRBJ2-7; D is possibly TRBD1 (6 bases). Germline V gene lookup returns CDR1 SEHNR and CDR2 FQNEAQ (reference sequence). The CDR3 contains 12 residues. With 2 bases removed from V and 9 bases from J, the gap between germline ends came to 11 bases. This CDR3 is CASSLWDNRQYF. The CDR3, as DNA: TGTGCCAGCAGCTTATGGGACAACCGGCAGTACTTC.

The CDR3 DNA follows: TGTGCCAGCAGTTTAGACATCCCGGGACAGGGGGCATGGGAGCAGTTCTTC. Protein: CASSLDIPGQGAWEQFF. The chain has TRBV27 and TRBJ2-1; 12 positions agree with TRBD1. Losses at the gene ends were 2 bases for V and 10 bases for J; bases not matched to a gene: 12. Germline CDR1 and CDR2: MNHEY and SMNVEV (reference sequence). The CDR3 totals 17 residues.

The V and J genes are TRBV30 and TRBJ1-1; D not resolved. There are 13 residues in the CDR3. The V end lost 0 bases, the J end lost 2 bases, and 7 bases lay between the germline ends. Germline V gene lookup returns CDR1 GTSNPN and CDR2 SVGIG (reference sequence). DNA for the CDR3: TGTGCCTGGAGTGTCTCCGTTAACACTGAAGCTTTCTTT. Protein sequence: CAWSVSVNTEAFF.

The chain has TRBV5-1 and TRBJ2-2; 9 bases align to TRBD2. Germline assignment: CDR1 SGHRS and CDR2 YFSETQ. Losses at the gene ends were 0 bases for V and 5 bases for J; bases not matched to a gene: 2. The CDR3 consists of 15 residues. This CDR3 reads CASSLAGLATGELFF. In nucleotides, the CDR3 is TGCGCCAGCAGCTTGGCGGGACTAGCAACCGGGGAGCTGTTTTTT.